This section outlines one TCR beta chain sequence together with its context. This clonotype has more than one count but fewer than ten. Its target antigen remains unknown. Base qualities are not at hand, and no much larger clone is one base apart. The library came from 5' RACE. The run used a NextSeq 500. The TCR library protocol attached a unique molecular identifier to each TCR cDNA molecule to allow correction of PCR and sequencing errors. The study's processing was this. TCR identification, UMI-based error correction and CDR3 extraction were performed with Decombinator tools. Expanded TCRs were defined as those above a frequency of 2 per 1,000, corresponding to the top 1% of the tumor frequency distribution. Rényi diversity was computed with the R vegan package after subsampling each repertoire 100 times to 5,000 TCRs. CDR3 similarity networks were built from amino acid triplet string-kernel similarity, connecting CDR3s with pairwise similarity above 0.82. Clones were called with MiXCR by TCRdb after fastp trimmed the public reads at Q25, and only in-frame beta chains were retained. All rows with the same CDR3 protein become a single entry with the most common DNA and genes. V and J calls and clone size were set by TCRdb, not the authors. This sample gives fewer than 100,000 distinct CDR3 sequences in total; less than 20% of them show up just once. 20% to 25% of the sample rests with the top ten.

The CDR3 contains 17 residues, cysteine and phenylalanine counted. The entry retains the CDR3 DNA only, 51 bases that are in frame from base 1. In the germline V gene, CDR1 corresponds to SGHTA and CDR2 to FQGTGA. Clipping removes 0 bases from V and 2 bases from J, with 4 as the unmatched junction base count. This sample's time point label indicates: blood at routine non-recurrence follow-up after resection. Without any cell sorting, TCR sequencing was performed on whole RNA extracted either from tumor and nontumor lung tissue or from cryopreserved PBMC samples. Only patients for whom sufficient RNA was available from at least two tumor regions were selected for TCR sequencing. The data belong to a study of spatial heterogeneity in lung cancer (dated 2019 in TCRdb). The study in broad terms: Samples were obtained from over 70 patients with early-stage, untreated non-small cell lung cancer from the lung TRACERx cohort. Follow-up PBMC samples were sequenced whenever the samples were available, and the median time to follow-up was 2 to 3 years after resection. Beta-chain transcripts were consistently detected in greater numbers than alpha-chain transcripts, which likely reflected higher beta-chain transcript abundance. In the raw uncorrected reads, each unique combination of TCR and UMI appeared more than ten times on average. The study quantitatively compared TCR alpha and beta repertoires across multiple tumor regions, matched nontumor lung and blood in non-small cell lung cancer. Nonsynonymous mutation counts, determined by whole-exome sequencing of tumor tissue, were related to features of the TCR repertoire. Both alpha and beta chains were TCR-sequenced in samples taken at surgery, namely 220 tumor regions, around 70 matched nontumor lung samples and 56 PBMC samples. On the study overall, not on this receptor specifically: Additional single-cell paired TCR alpha and beta sequencing was considered necessary to confirm, at a functional level, the hypothesis that regional TCRs recognize regional mutations. Only approximately 13 patients were included in the comparisons of baseline and follow-up blood repertoires. Ubiquitous expanded tumor TCRs were detected in blood more often at tumor resection than at routine follow-up.

The sample was PBMCs, taken at follow-up. The chain is encoded by TRBV7-3 joined to TRBJ2-3; TRBD2 fits 11 bases in the junction. This receptor was obtained from a male donor with early-stage non-small cell lung cancer. This receptor carries the CDR3 CASSLTSSGRNTDTQYF. Here is the DNA: TGTGCCAGCAGCTTAACCTCTAGCGGGAGGAACACAGATACGCAGTATTTT.